The T cell receptor beta chain described here comes from a study of cytomegalovirus exposure and HLA in healthy donors. This clone was observed a handful of times. PCR primers comprised 60 Vbeta and 13 Jbeta primers. Generated by immunoSEQ multiplex PCR, the TCRdb table keeps only in-frame clones and is missing some. In the table there are about 110,000 clones, approximately 80% of which are singletons. Source material: PBMCs. The TCR originated in a woman aged 25-40 years in good health and CMV-seronegative.

CDR3 nucleotide sequence: TGCGCCAGCAGCTTGGAGGCAGGGGGGTTGTCCGGGGAGCTGTTTTTT. As protein: CASSLEAGGLSGELFF. The rearrangement uses TRBV5-1 and TRBJ2-2; weak D call: TRBD1 (7 bases). Deletions cut 0 bases from V and 6 bases from J, with 15 bases between. Per germline, CDR1 SGHRS and CDR2 YFSETQ. This CDR3 has 16 amino acids. Based on the CDR3 plus reference TRBV5-1 and TRBJ2-2, the full variable domain is KAGVTQTPRYLIKTRGQQVTLSCSPISGHRSVSWYQQTPGQGLQFLFEYFSETQRNKGNFPGRFSGRQFSNSRSEMNVSTLELGDSALYLCASSLEAGGLSGELFFGEGSRLTVL.